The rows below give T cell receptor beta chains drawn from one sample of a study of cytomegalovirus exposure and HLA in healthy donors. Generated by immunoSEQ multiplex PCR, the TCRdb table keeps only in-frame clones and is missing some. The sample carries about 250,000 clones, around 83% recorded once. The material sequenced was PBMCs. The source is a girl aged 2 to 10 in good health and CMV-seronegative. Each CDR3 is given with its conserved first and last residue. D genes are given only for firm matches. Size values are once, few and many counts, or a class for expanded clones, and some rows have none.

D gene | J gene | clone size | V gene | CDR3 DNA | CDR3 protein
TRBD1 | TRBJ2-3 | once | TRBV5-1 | TGCGCCAGCAGCTTGGCTGCGACAGGGTCCACAGATACGCAGTATTTT | CASSLAATGSTDTQYF
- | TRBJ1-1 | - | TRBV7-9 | TGTGCCAGCAGCTTAATAGACAGGGAAGCTTTCTTT | CASSLIDREAFF
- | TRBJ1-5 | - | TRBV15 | TGTGCCACCAGCAGAGATCTTCGAGATAGCAATCAGCCCCAGCATTTT | CATSRDLRDSNQPQHF
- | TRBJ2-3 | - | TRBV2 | TGTGCCTCCCCTAGGGGGACTATTAGCACAGATACGCAGTATTTT | CASPRGTISTDTQYF
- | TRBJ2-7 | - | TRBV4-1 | TGCGCCAGCAGCCTAGTTGAGTTTAACTACGAGCAGTACTTC | CASSLVEFNYEQYF
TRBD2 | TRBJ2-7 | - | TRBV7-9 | TGTTCCAGCAGCTTTCCCGCGGGAGGGCCCGCCTACGAGCAGTACTTC | CSSSFPAGGPAYEQYF
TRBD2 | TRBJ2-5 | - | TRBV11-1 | TGTGCCAGCAGCTTTGAAGCGGGAGTGGGGGGAGAGACCCAGTACTTC | CASSFEAGVGGETQYF
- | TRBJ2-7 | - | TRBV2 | TGTGCCAGCAACGGTCTCTCCTACGAGCAGTACTTC | CASNGLSYEQYF
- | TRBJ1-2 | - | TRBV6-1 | TGTGCCCACTCCGAGAGGAACTATGGCTACACCTTC | CAHSERNYGYTF
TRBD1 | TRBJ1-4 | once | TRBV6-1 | TGTGCCAGCAGGGAATTCACAGGGGGTAGCGCAACTAATGAAAAACTGTTTTTT | CASREFTGGSATNEKLFF
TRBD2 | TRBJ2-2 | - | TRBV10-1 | TGCGCCAGCAGTGAGCTGGGGACTAGCAACACCGGGGAGCTGTTTTTT | CASSELGTSNTGELFF
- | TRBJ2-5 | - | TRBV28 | TGTGCCAGCAGTTTAATTAAAGAGACCCAGTACTTC | CASSLIKETQYF
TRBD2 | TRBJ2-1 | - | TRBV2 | TGTGCCAGCAGCGGTCGACTAGCAAGGGGTTACAATGAGCAGTTCTTC | CASSGRLARGYNEQFF
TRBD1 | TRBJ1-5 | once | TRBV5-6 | TGTGCCAGCAGCTTCTTACAGGGGGCTAGCAATCAGCCCCAGCATTTT | CASSFLQGASNQPQHF
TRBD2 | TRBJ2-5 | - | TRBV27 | TGTGCCAGCAGTTTTTCCGGGGGGCAAGAGACCCAGTACTTC | CASSFSGGQETQYF
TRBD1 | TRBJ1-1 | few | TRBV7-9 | TGTGCCAGCAGCCGGACAGGTGAAGCTTTCTTT | CASSRTGEAFF
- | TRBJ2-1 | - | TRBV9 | TGTGCCAGCAGCGTAGACCGCGGGGTGGTCGGTGAGCAGTTCTTC | CASSVDRGVVGEQFF
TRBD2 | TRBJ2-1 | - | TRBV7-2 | TGTGCCAGCAGCCCGGCGGCGGGAGGGACATACAATGAGCAGTTCTTC | CASSPAAGGTYNEQFF
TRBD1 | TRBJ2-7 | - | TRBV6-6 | TGTGCCGTCAACGATCCGGGACAGAAAGCAGGGTACGAGCAGTACTTC | CAVNDPGQKAGYEQYF
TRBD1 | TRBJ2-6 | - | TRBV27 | TGTGCCAGCAGCCAGGGGGCTGGGGCCAACGTCCTGACTTTC | CASSQGAGANVLTF
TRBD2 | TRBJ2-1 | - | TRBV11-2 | TGTGCCAGCAGTCGGCGGGCTAGCGGTTACAATGAGCAGTTCTTC | CASSRRASGYNEQFF
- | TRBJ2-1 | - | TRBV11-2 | TGTGCCAGCAGCGGAGGGGACTCGAGGGCGAATGAGCAGTTCTTC | CASSGGDSRANEQFF
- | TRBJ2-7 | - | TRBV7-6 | TGTGCCAGCAGCAGGGGCCCGTTTAAATACGAGCAGTACTTC | CASSRGPFKYEQYF
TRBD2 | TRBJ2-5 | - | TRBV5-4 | TGTGCCAGCAGCTCGCCTAGCGGGGGGGCGGAGACCCAGTACTTC | CASSSPSGGAETQYF
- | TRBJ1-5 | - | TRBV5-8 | TGTGCCAGCCTCCGAGGCGGCACATCCGGCAGCAATCAGCCCCAGCATTTT | CASLRGGTSGSNQPQHF
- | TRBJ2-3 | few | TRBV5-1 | TGCGCCAGCAGCCCGGTAGGGGGATTTCCCTCGGCGCAGTATTTT | CASSPVGGFPSAQYF
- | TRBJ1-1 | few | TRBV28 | TGTGCCAGCACTACGTACTATCAGGGAGGCACTGAAGCTTTCTTT | CASTTYYQGGTEAFF
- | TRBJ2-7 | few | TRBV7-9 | TGTGCCAGCAGCCGGACAGATGCCCTGACGTACGAGCAGTACTTC | CASSRTDALTYEQYF
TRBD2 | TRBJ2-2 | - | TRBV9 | TGTGCCAGCAGCGTGGGGACTAGCGGGGGGGCCGGCACCGGGGAGCTGTTTTTT | CASSVGTSGGAGTGELFF
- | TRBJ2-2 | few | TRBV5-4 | TGTGCCAGCAGCCCGGGGTTTGCGGGGGCTGGGACCGGGGAGCTGTTTTTT | CASSPGFAGAGTGELFF
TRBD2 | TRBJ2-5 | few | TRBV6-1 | TGTGCCAGCAGTCCCCTTTCGGGAGGAGAGACCCAGTACTTC | CASSPLSGGETQYF
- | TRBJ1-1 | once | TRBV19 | TGTGCCAGTAGTGGACCGGGACTGAAGATCAACACTGAAGCTTTCTTT | CASSGPGLKINTEAFF
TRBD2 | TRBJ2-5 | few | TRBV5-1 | TGCGCCAGCAGCTTGGCCTCAGCGGGGGGGCGAGAGACCCAGTACTTC | CASSLASAGGRETQYF
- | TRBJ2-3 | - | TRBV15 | TGTGCCACCAGCAGATATGGTCGGGGATTCGCAGATACGCAGTATTTT | CATSRYGRGFADTQYF
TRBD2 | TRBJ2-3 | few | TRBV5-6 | TGTGCCAGCAGCTTGGGGGCCGGACTAGCGGCAGATACGCAGTATTTT | CASSLGAGLAADTQYF
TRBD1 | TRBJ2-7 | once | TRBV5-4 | TGTGCCAGCAGCGCACCGGGACAGTCTAGCTCCTACGAGCAGTGCTTC | CASSAPGQSSSYEQCF